This T cell receptor (beta chain) appears in the sequencing data of a study of cytomegalovirus exposure and HLA in healthy donors. Study observations and caveats: TCR beta V- and J-gene trimming, according to a later analysis, was linked to a missense DCLRE1C variant. In a later analysis, parvovirus B19, influenza, CMV and Epstein-Barr virus appeared linked to several top co-occurrence clusters. Excluded were some V segments that proved indistinguishable, including TRBV6-2 and TRBV6-3.

As regards this clone: The target antigen is unknown. At the DNA level, this CDR3 is encoded by other sequences in the same sample as well.

V trimming: 5 bases; J trimming: 3 bases; junction bases outside the gene matches: 5. The CDR3 contains 14 residues. Germline CDR1 reads SGHVS; CDR2 reads FQNEAQ. The PCR employed 60 Vbeta primers together with 13 Jbeta primers. Some clones are missing from TCRdb's copy, which holds only in-frame ones; the method was immunoSEQ multiplex PCR. The sample holds roughly 100,000 clones, 83% seen once. The donors comprised healthy bone marrow donors. The TCR comes from a man aged 35 to 55 in good health and CMV-seronegative. The source material was PBMCs. The rearrangement links TRBV7-8 to TRBJ1-1; 8 bases map to TRBD1. CDR3 sequence: CASSRDRGDTEAFF. The DNA for the CDR3 is TGTGCCAGCAGCCGCGACAGGGGCGACACTGAAGCTTTCTTT.